The rows below give T cell receptor beta chains drawn from one sample of a study of blood T cell repertoires in COVID-19. Measured with immunoSEQ multiplex PCR; TCRdb has only the in-frame clones, and not every one. The table records roughly 200,000 clones, about 93% of them present only once. Input material: peripheral blood. These receptors all stem from a young man with COVID-19, enrolled during active disease. The CDR3 runs from the conserved cysteine through the conserved F or W. D genes are given only for firm matches. Size values are once, few and many counts, or a class for expanded clones, and some rows have none.

>.|TRBJ1-1|.|TRBV5-6
TGTGCCAGCAGCCCCGGACTGGGGAATGAAGCTTTCTTT
CASSPGLGNEAFF
>.|TRBJ1-2|.|TRBV5-5
TGTGCCAGCAGCCCCCTGGGGGCGGTCAACTATGCCTACACCTTC
CASSPLGAVNYAYTF
>.|TRBJ2-3|.|TRBV10-2
TGCGCCAGCAGTGAAGTTCAGGGGATCCCAGATACGCAGTATTTT
CASSEVQGIPDTQYF
>once|TRBJ2-1|.|TRBV5-6
TGTGCCAGCAGCACCCCGGGCTCCTACAATGAGCAGTTCTTC
CASSTPGSYNEQFF
>.|TRBJ2-7|.|TRBV7-9
TGTGCCAGCAGCAGACAGGACGAGCAGTACTTC
CASSRQDEQYF
>.|TRBJ1-1|.|TRBV12-3/TRBV12-4
TGTGCCAGCAGTTTATCGACAGGCTCTGAAGCTTTCTTT
CASSLSTGSEAFF
>once|TRBJ2-7|TRBD1|TRBV27
TGTGCCAGCAGTTTCCGGGACAGGGTCTACGAGCAGTACTTC
CASSFRDRVYEQYF
>.|TRBJ2-7|TRBD1|TRBV4-1
TGCGCCAGCAGCCAAGAAGAGACAGGGATCACCTACGAGCAGTACTTC
CASSQEETGITYEQYF
>.|TRBJ2-5|TRBD2|TRBV18
TGTGCCAGCTCACCTCGATCGGGGGGGGGCGAAGAGACCCAGTACTTC
CASSPRSGGGEETQYF
>many|TRBJ2-7|.|TRBV29-1
TGCAGCGTTGGAGTAACAGAATACGAGCAGTACTTC
CSVGVTEYEQYF
>once|TRBJ1-2|.|TRBV5-1
TGCGCCAGCAGCTTGGAGGGGGTCGATGGCTACACCTTC
CASSLEGVDGYTF
>.|TRBJ2-1|.|TRBV2
TGTGCCAGCAGCCTGGGGGGGGCCCGGAATGAGCAGTTCTTC
CASSLGGARNEQFF
>once|TRBJ1-1|.|TRBV4-1
TGCGCCAGCAGCCTCACCTCGGCAGACTCGAACACTGAAGCTTTCTTT
CASSLTSADSNTEAFF
>.|TRBJ1-1|.|TRBV5-5
TGTGCCAGCAGTATTACAGGGTACAACACTGAAGCTTTCTTT
CASSITGYNTEAFF
>.|TRBJ2-1|TRBD1|TRBV27
TGTGCCAGCAGTTCCTCCGGGACAGGGAATGAGCAGTTCTTC
CASSSSGTGNEQFF
>.|TRBJ1-2|TRBD1|TRBV7-2
TGTGCCAGCAGCCAAGGACAGGGCCGGCTCAATGGCTACACCTTC
CASSQGQGRLNGYTF
>.|TRBJ2-7|.|TRBV4-1
TGCGCCAGCAGCCAAGAAGGATTCAGGGCCGACGAGCAGTACTTC
CASSQEGFRADEQYF
>.|TRBJ2-7|.|TRBV28
TGTGCCAGCACCTCCGGGGGATCCGAGCAGTACTTC
CASTSGGSEQYF
>.|TRBJ2-1|.|TRBV7-2
TGTGCCAGCAGCCCAAACAGATATAGCTCCTACAATGAGCAGTTCTTC
CASSPNRYSSYNEQFF
>once|TRBJ2-7|TRBD1|TRBV6-5
TGTGCCAGCAGTTACGGGACAGGGGTCCACGAGCAGTACTTC
CASSYGTGVHEQYF
>once|TRBJ2-2|.|TRBV19
TGTGCCAGTAGTATAGACGGGACCGGGGAGCTGTTTTTT
CASSIDGTGELFF
>.|TRBJ2-5|.|TRBV9
TGTGCCAGCAGCGCCGCCCTTTTCGGCCAAGAGACCCAGTACTTC
CASSAALFGQETQYF
>.|TRBJ2-2|.|TRBV6-5
TGTGCCAGCACTAGGGGGAACACCGGGGAGCTGTTTTTT
CASTRGNTGELFF